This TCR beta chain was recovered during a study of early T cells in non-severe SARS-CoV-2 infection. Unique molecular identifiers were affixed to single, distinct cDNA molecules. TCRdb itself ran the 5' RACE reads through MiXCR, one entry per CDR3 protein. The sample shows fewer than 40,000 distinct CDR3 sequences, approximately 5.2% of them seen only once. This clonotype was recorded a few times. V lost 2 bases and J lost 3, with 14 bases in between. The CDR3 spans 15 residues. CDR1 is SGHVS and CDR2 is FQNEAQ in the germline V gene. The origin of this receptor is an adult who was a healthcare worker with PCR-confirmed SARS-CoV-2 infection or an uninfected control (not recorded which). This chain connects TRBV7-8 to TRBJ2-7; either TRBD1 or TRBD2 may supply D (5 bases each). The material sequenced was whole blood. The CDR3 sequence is CASSLRDGKIYEQYF. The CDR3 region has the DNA TGTGCCAGCAGCTTAAGGGACGGGAAGATCTACGAGCAGTACTTC.